These 32 T cell receptor beta chains came from one sample sequenced in a study of early T cells in non-severe SARS-CoV-2 infection. TCRdb re-called the 5' RACE reads through MiXCR, storing one row per CDR3 protein. This table holds 50,000 to 60,000 distinct CDR3 sequences, about 10% found once. Sequences were derived from whole blood, sampled at baseline. The source of these receptors is an adult who was a healthcare worker with PCR-confirmed SARS-CoV-2 infection or an uninfected control (not recorded which).

The V gene is TRBV12-3 or TRBV12-4, the J gene TRBJ1-5, with D perhaps TRBD1 (6 bases). Trimming took off 5 bases at V and 1 base at J, with 12 bases between the two ends. The CDR3 has 15 amino acids. CDR3 protein: CASSVRTESNQPQHF. DNA of the CDR3: TGTGCCAGCAGTGTCCGGACAGAGAGCAATCAGCCCCAGCATTTT.

This clonotype was found many times. V is TRBV24-1 and J is TRBJ2-3; D is unresolved. Trimming left V 6 bases short and J 7 bases short, with 7 bases between. Germline CDR1 KGHDR, CDR2 SFDVKD. This CDR3 has 11 residues. In DNA form, the CDR3 reads TGTGCCACCAGTATCAAGAATACGCAGTATTTT. Its protein product is CATSIKNTQYF.

This clonotype was counted only a few times. This chain links TRBV12-5 with TRBJ2-7; D gene ambiguous. CDR3 length: 11 residues. Trimming removed 3 bases from V and 3 bases from J, with 3 bases in between. Germline V lookup: CDR1 LGHNT, CDR2 FRNRAP. The CDR3 nucleotides are TGTGCTAGTGGTTTCGGCTACGAGCAGTACTTC. Amino acids: CASGFGYEQYF.

The sample holds a few counts of this clonotype. This chain joins TRBV6-5 and TRBJ2-7; 7 positions agree with TRBD1. Germline V gene lookup returns CDR1 MNHEY and CDR2 SVGAGI. V trimming: 4 bases; J trimming: 1 base; junction bases outside the gene matches: 4. CDR3 length: 14 amino acids. The CDR3 loop reads CASSSRDRSYEQYF. DNA of the CDR3: TGTGCCAGCAGTTCCCGGGACAGATCCTACGAGCAGTACTTC.

This clonotype was seen more than once but under ten times. The rearrangement links TRBV7-9 to TRBJ1-5; TRBD1 might be the D (6 bases). CDR3 length equals 15 residues. V lost 1 base and J 3 bases, leaving 10 bases between the germline ends. Per the germline V gene, CDR1 is SEHNR and CDR2 is FQNEAQ (reference sequence). The CDR3 is CASSLGYRDNQPQHF. The CDR3 nucleotides read TGTGCCAGCAGCTTAGGGTACAGGGACAATCAGCCCCAGCATTTT.

The rearrangement uses TRBV7-2 and TRBJ2-3; the match to TRBD2 covers 10 bases. V lost 7 bases, J lost 1 base, and 11 bases stayed unmatched. The V gene's germline CDR1 is SGHTA and CDR2 FQGNSA. The CDR3 totals 17 residues. The CDR3 region is CASTKRGGTSGTDTQYF. The CDR3, as DNA: TGTGCCAGCACCAAACGGGGAGGGACTAGCGGCACAGATACGCAGTATTTT.

With respect to this clonotype: One end of the junction does not line up with germline, which may come from a read error. The V gene is TRBV10-1, the J gene TRBJ2-7, with D hard to call. This CDR3 spans 12 amino acids. Germline assignment: CDR1 WNHNN and CDR2 SYGVQD (reference sequence). The CDR3 bases are TGCGCCAGCAGTGAGGACCGGGTCGGCCTTGCGTTC. It encodes CASSEDRVGLAF.

The genes are TRBV5-4 and TRBJ2-6, with a possible D match to TRBD2 (6 bases). V was trimmed by 5 bases and J by 2 bases, leaving 14 bases between them. Germline V gene lookup returns CDR1 SGHNT and CDR2 YYREEE (reference sequence). This CDR3 is built from 16 residues. The CDR3 DNA reads as TGTGCCAGCAGTTGGGGGACTGAAACTGGGGCCAACGTCCTGACTTTC. Translation gives CASSWGTETGANVLTF.

This clonotype was seen a handful of times. The rearrangement joins TRBV7-9 to TRBJ1-1, with D possibly matching TRBD1 (6 bases). From germline, CDR1 is SEHNR and CDR2 FQNEAQ (reference sequence). V lost 5 bases and J 3 bases, leaving 13 bases between the germline ends. The CDR3 totals 14 residues. CDR3 amino acids: CASSTATGHTEAFF. CDR3 bases: TGTGCCAGCAGCACGGCGACAGGACACACTGAAGCTTTCTTT.

In its sample, this clonotype was seen many times. The V gene is TRBV3-1, the J gene TRBJ2-7, with D hard to call. The CDR3 extends over 13 amino acids. The V gene's germline CDR1 is LGHDT and CDR2 YNNKEL (reference sequence). Between the trimmed V and J ends, which lost 0 bases and 3 bases, there was a span of 6 bases. CDR3: CASSQEGRYEQYF. The CDR3 DNA follows: TGTGCCAGCAGCCAAGAAGGCCGCTACGAGCAGTACTTC.

This clonotype was detected ten times or more. The chain employs TRBV23-1 and TRBJ1-5; D not resolved. TRBV23-1 is an ORF, with its function uncertain. The CDR3 has 17 residues. The V end lost 4 bases, the J end lost 7 bases, and 23 bases lay between the germline ends. For the CDR3, the DNA is TGCGCCAGCAGTCCCCGCCTCGGTTACAGACCCTCCCAGCCCCAGCATTTT. It encodes CASSPRLGYRPSQPQHF.

The rearrangement uses TRBV30 and TRBJ2-1; D not certain. CDR1 is GTSNPN, CDR2 SVGIG, per germline (reference sequence). With 5 bases removed from V and 2 bases from J, the gap between germline ends came to 10 bases. The CDR3 runs to 13 residues. The CDR3: CAWGKLAYNEQFF. Here the CDR3 DNA reads TGTGCCTGGGGCAAGCTGGCCTACAATGAGCAGTTCTTC.

In its sample, this clonotype was seen many times. CDR3 in amino acids: CASLLRAGDTEAFF. CDR3 DNA sequence: TGCGCCAGCTTACTGAGGGCCGGGGACACTGAAGCTTTCTTT. This chain joins TRBV10-2 and TRBJ1-1, with D unresolved. V lost 8 bases to trimming and J lost 3 bases, with 16 bases between them. Germline V gives CDR1 WSHSY, CDR2 SAAADI. CDR3 length: 14 residues.

The chain is built from TRBV7-8 and TRBJ1-6, with D maybe TRBD1 (6 bases). In germline, CDR1 is SGHVS, CDR2 FQNEAQ. The germline V and J ends were trimmed by 1 base and 13 bases, with 20 bases remaining between them. This CDR3 is built from 16 residues. The CDR3 spells CASSLEGQTTNGPLHF. As DNA, the CDR3 is TGTGCCAGCAGCTTAGAAGGACAGACTACAAATGGGCCCCTCCACTTT.

This clonotype was recorded many times. The V and J genes are TRBV4-2 and TRBJ2-1; D uncertain. V was shortened by 1 base and J by 7 bases, with 11 bases between the two germline ends. The CDR3 spans 14 residues. Germline values: CDR1 LGHNA, CDR2 YNFKEQ. CDR3 nucleotides: TGTGCCAGCAGCCAAGGGATGCCTCAGAATGAGCAGTTCTTC. It specifies CASSQGMPQNEQFF.

This clonotype appeared a few times. This chain links TRBV6-1 with TRBJ2-3, with D hard to call. The CDR3 runs 14 residues. V lost 6 bases to trimming and J lost 5 bases, with 15 bases between them. Germline V CDR1 and CDR2: MNHNS, SASEGT. The CDR3 region is CASSLHGIRDTQYF. In DNA form, the CDR3 reads TGTGCCAGCAGCCTCCATGGGATCCGAGATACGCAGTATTTT.

The chain has TRBV6-5 and TRBJ1-1, with 9 nucleotides matching TRBD1. The CDR3 runs 15 residues. Germline V gene lookup returns CDR1 MNHEY and CDR2 SVGAGI. V shed 5 bases, J shed 0 bases, and the junction held 4 bases outside the gene matches. CDR3 region: CASSPGQGLNTEAFF. CDR3 coding DNA: TGTGCCAGCAGTCCCGGACAGGGGCTGAACACTGAAGCTTTCTTT.

The V and J genes are TRBV27 and TRBJ2-5; possible D gene TRBD1, 7 bases. The CDR3 is made up of 13 amino acids. Germline CDR1 MNHEY, CDR2 SMNVEV (reference sequence). V was cut by 5 bases and J by 6 bases, with 13 bases left in between. CDR3: CASSGGGPKTQYF. The CDR3 bases are TGTGCCAGCAGTGGAGGGGGCCCGAAGACCCAGTACTTC.

In this sample, this clonotype turned up many times. This rearrangement joins TRBV6-2 or TRBV6-3 to TRBJ2-7; D possibly corresponds to TRBD2 (5 bases). Germline lookup yields CDR1 MNHEY and CDR2 SVGEGT. With 8 bases removed from V and 3 bases from J, the gap between germline ends came to 26 bases. The CDR3 totals 17 residues. CDR3 DNA: TGTGCCAGCTCCTCCGACCCCACTAGAGAGCGGAGCTACGAGCAGTACTTC. Translated: CASSSDPTRERSYEQYF.

This clonotype has more than one count but fewer than ten. It is unclear where the CDR3 begins or ends on the DNA, so no DNA is shown, and the CDR3 is as TCRdb lists it. The J gene is TRBJ2-1, the V gene TRBV19. CDR1 and CDR2 from the germline V gene are LNHDA and SQIVND (reference sequence). The CDR3 contains 15 residues when both ends are counted. The CDR3 reads CASSIFLLPHNEQFF.

The J gene is TRBJ2-2, the V gene TRBV5-1, with D perhaps matching TRBD2 (6 bases). Germline V gene sequence: CDR1 SGHRS, CDR2 YFSETQ. This CDR3 is built from 17 residues. V shed 3 bases and J shed 5 bases, with 20 bases lying between them. CDR3 sequence: CASSYRGTREGTGELFF. The CDR3 DNA reads as TGCGCCAGCAGCTACCGGGGGACGCGCGAGGGTACCGGGGAGCTGTTTTTT.

V usage is TRBV7-8 and J usage is TRBJ2-2; the match to TRBD2 covers 11 bases. V shed 5 bases, J shed 4 bases, and the junction held 6 bases outside the gene matches. Germline lookup yields CDR1 SGHVS and CDR2 FQNEAQ. CDR3 length: 16 amino acids. Here the CDR3 DNA reads TGTGCCAGCAGCCCTAGGGGGACTAGCGGCACCGGGGAGCTGTTTTTT. This gives the protein CASSPRGTSGTGELFF.

This clonotype was picked up many times. The chain links TRBV24-1 to TRBJ2-7; D remains ambiguous. V shed 2 bases and J shed 6 bases, with 13 bases lying between them. The CDR3 runs 14 residues. CDR1 and CDR2 (germline): KGHDR, SFDVKD. The CDR3, as DNA: TGTGCCACCAGTGATTCCACCCGTCCGGGCGAGCAGTACTTC. It yields the protein CATSDSTRPGEQYF.

The rearrangement uses TRBV6-6 and TRBJ2-3; D is unclear. CDR1 is MNHNY and CDR2 is SVGAGI in the germline V gene (reference sequence). The CDR3 totals 11 residues. V lost 4 bases and J lost 10, with 9 bases in between. The CDR3 reads CASSLPPSQYF. The CDR3 DNA follows: TGTGCCAGCAGTTTGCCCCCCTCGCAGTATTTT.

The chain couples TRBV28 to TRBJ2-1; 12 bases agree with TRBD2. CDR1 is MDHEN, CDR2 SYDVKM, per germline. V shed 8 bases and J 8 bases; nucleotides not matched to a gene: 13. CDR3 size: 16 residues. The CDR3 DNA is TGTGCCAGCGGGGACTCTCTAGCGGGAGGGCCCGATGAGCAGTTCTTC. Translated: CASGDSLAGGPDEQFF.

This clonotype was detected many times. This sequence joins TRBV10-3 and TRBJ1-1; D not resolved. Between the trimmed V and J ends, which lost 11 bases and 2 bases, there was a span of 15 bases. The CDR3 loop spans 13 amino acids. Germline CDR1 and CDR2: ENHRY and SYGVKD. The DNA for the CDR3 is TGTGCCCTACGAGCGGGCAGCAACACTGAAGCTTTCTTT. Translating gives CALRAGSNTEAFF.

The chain joins TRBV7-9 to TRBJ2-5; 8 positions agree with TRBD1. Germline lookup yields CDR1 SEHNR and CDR2 FQNEAQ (reference sequence). V was pared by 7 bases and J by 4 bases, with 11 bases of the junction left unmatched. The CDR3 has 15 residues. The CDR3 DNA is TGTGCCAGCACCCAAGGGCAGGGGGCAGGAGAGACCCAGTACTTC. Translated, it gives CASTQGQGAGETQYF.

Written as DNA, the CDR3 is TGTGCCAGCAGCAGACTAGCGGAGCTCACAGATACGCAGTATTTT. Protein: CASSRLAELTDTQYF. The chain recombines TRBV7-6 with TRBJ2-3; TRBD2 matches at 9 bases. The length of the CDR3 is 15 residues. V lost 5 bases and J lost 2; bases outside the gene matches: 5. Germline V gene lookup returns CDR1 SGHVS and CDR2 FNYEAQ.

This clonotype was counted only a few times. As DNA, the CDR3 is TGCGCCAGCAGCCCGATAGACAGGGGGAGTAATTCACCCCTCCACTTT. Translating gives CASSPIDRGSNSPLHF. V is TRBV4-1 and J is TRBJ1-6; 9 bases are shared with TRBD1. V gave up 4 bases and J gave up 6 bases; unmatched junction bases: 7. This CDR3 spans 16 amino acids. Looked up from germline, CDR1 is MGHRA and CDR2 is YSYEKL.

This clonotype was observed many times. The V and J genes are TRBV7-2 and TRBJ2-2; tentative D call: TRBD2 (5 bases). CDR1 is SGHTA and CDR2 is FQGNSA in the germline V gene. Between the trimmed V and J ends, which lost 1 base and 6 bases, there was a span of 12 bases. The CDR3 has 15 residues. The CDR3 region is CASSLDWLAAGELFF. The CDR3 nucleotides read TGTGCCAGCAGCTTAGATTGGCTAGCAGCCGGGGAGCTGTTTTTT.

The chain employs TRBV12-3 or TRBV12-4 and TRBJ2-4; D is perhaps TRBD2 (6 bases). The CDR3 has 11 residues. The ends were cut back, 5 bases at V and 13 bases at J, with 12 bases in the middle. Written as DNA, the CDR3 is TGTGCCAGCAGTAGGGGAGGAGTACAGTACTTC. Protein: CASSRGGVQYF.

Only a few counts were recorded for this clonotype. The chain has TRBV12-5 and TRBJ2-2; D uncertain. Germline V lookup: CDR1 LGHNT, CDR2 FRNRAP. The CDR3 sequence is 13 residues long. Here the CDR3 DNA reads TGTGCCACATCGAAGGCTGACCCCGGGGAGCTGTTTTTT. It yields the protein CATSKADPGELFF.